These 8 T cell receptor beta chains share one sample of origin, sequenced in a study of CD8 T cells in Susac syndrome. Roughly 0.5 to 1 ug RNA was reverse transcribed with random hexamers. TCRdb recomputed calls from the immunoSEQ multiplex PCR reads with MiXCR, one row per CDR3 protein. The repertoire holds about 190,000 distinct CDR3 sequences, with roughly nine tenths as singletons. The sample consisted of CD4+ T cells from PBMCs. Every receptor here comes from a human donor with Susac syndrome.

This clonotype was counted between two and nine times. The chain links TRBV2 to TRBJ2-7; D gene unclear. Germline V gives CDR1 SNHLY, CDR2 FYNNEI. CDR3 length: 11 residues. V was clipped by 8 bases and J by 3 bases, with 8 bases between them. CDR3 amino acids: CASHLGYEQYF. CDR3 sequence (DNA): TGTGCCAGCCATTTGGGCTACGAGCAGTACTTC.

V is TRBV5-6 and J is TRBJ2-7; D not resolved. Germline V lookup: CDR1 SGHDT, CDR2 YYEEEE. V was cut by 1 base and J by 4 bases, with 12 bases left in between. CDR3 size: 14 residues. The CDR3 bases are TGTGCCAGCAGCTTGTACAACCAAGGGTACGAGCAGTACTTC. It codes for CASSLYNQGYEQYF.

The V call is TRBV18, the J call TRBJ2-6; the match to TRBD1 covers 9 bases. This CDR3 comprises 20 residues. Looked up from germline, CDR1 is KGHSH and CDR2 is LQKENI. The junction had 14 bases not matched to a gene; V was cut back by 3 bases and J by 2 bases. The CDR3 region is CASSPSRPGTGSAGANVLTF. As DNA, the CDR3 is TGTGCCAGCTCACCGTCTCGTCCCGGGACAGGGAGCGCTGGGGCCAACGTCCTGACTTTC.

This clonotype occurred once. J is TRBJ1-5 and V is TRBV20-1; 9 bases match TRBD1. After removal of 5 bases from V and 5 bases from J, the junction contained 7 bases not matched to a gene. The CDR3 loop spans 14 amino acids. Germline CDR1 DFQATT, CDR2 SNEGSKA (reference sequence). Here the CDR3 DNA reads TGCAGTGCTCGGGCGGGGACAGGGTATCAGCCCCAGCATTTT. Amino acid sequence: CSARAGTGYQPQHF.

The chain has TRBV7-9 and TRBJ1-1; 7 nucleotides match TRBD1. The CDR3 is 15 amino acids. J was trimmed by 2 bases and V by 2 bases; bases with no gene match: 5. The V gene's germline CDR1 is SEHNR and CDR2 FQNEAQ (reference sequence). CDR3 in DNA: TGTGCCAGCAGCTTACCTGGGACAGCAAACACTGAAGCTTTCTTT. Translation: CASSLPGTANTEAFF.

The chain links TRBV9 to TRBJ2-1, with D perhaps TRBD2 (6 bases). CDR1 SGDLS and CDR2 YYNGEE come from the germline V gene. The CDR3 is 15 amino acids. V was shortened by 3 bases and J by 12 bases, with 22 bases between the two germline ends. CDR3 sequence reads: CASSARDSPPGRQFF. The CDR3 DNA sequence: TGTGCCAGCAGCGCCCGGGACTCCCCCCCCGGAAGGCAGTTCTTC.

CDR3 bases: TGTGCCACCAGCCCAGGTCCTAATGAAAAACTGTTTTTT. Residues: CATSPGPNEKLFF. The chain employs TRBV15 and TRBJ1-4, with D unresolved. The V end lost 5 bases, the J end lost 3 bases, and 7 bases lay between the germline ends. CDR1 is LNHNV, CDR2 YYDKDF, per germline (reference sequence). The CDR3 is 13 residues long.

This chain connects TRBV12-3 or TRBV12-4 to TRBJ2-1; 8 nucleotides line up with TRBD2. V shed 4 bases, J shed 15 bases, and the junction held 11 bases outside the gene matches. The CDR3 consists of 13 residues. The CDR3 sequence is CASSSSSGVRWFF. The CDR3 DNA reads TGTGCCAGCAGTTCGAGTAGCGGGGTTCGCTGGTTCTTC.